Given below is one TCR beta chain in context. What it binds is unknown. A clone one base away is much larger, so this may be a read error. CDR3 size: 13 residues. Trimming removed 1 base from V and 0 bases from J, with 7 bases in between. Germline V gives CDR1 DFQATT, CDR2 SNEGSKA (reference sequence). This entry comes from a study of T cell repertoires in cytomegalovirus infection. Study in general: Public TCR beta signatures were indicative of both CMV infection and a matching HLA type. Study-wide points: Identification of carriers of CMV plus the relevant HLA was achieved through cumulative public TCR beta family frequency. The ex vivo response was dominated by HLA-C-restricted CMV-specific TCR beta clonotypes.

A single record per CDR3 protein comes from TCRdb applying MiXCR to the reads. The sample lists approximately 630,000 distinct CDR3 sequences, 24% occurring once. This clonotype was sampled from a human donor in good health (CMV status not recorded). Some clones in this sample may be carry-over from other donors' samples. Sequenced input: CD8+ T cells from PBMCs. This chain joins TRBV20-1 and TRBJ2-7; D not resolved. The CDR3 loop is CSARGWDSYEQYF. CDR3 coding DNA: TGCAGTGCTAGAGGCTGGGACTCCTACGAGCAGTACTTC.